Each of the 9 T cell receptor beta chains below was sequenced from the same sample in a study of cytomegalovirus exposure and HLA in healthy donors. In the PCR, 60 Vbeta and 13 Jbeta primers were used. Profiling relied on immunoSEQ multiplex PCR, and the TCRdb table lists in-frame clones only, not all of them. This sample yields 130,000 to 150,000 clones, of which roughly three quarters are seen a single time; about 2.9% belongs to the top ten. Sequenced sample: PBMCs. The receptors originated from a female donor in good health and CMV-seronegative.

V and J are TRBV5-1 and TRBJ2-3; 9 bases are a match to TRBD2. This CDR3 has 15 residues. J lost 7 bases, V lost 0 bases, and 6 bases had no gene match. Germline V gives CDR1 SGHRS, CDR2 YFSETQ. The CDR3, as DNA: TGCGCCAGCAGCTTGGGAGCGGGGGGCTTGAATACGCAGTATTTT. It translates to CASSLGAGGLNTQYF.

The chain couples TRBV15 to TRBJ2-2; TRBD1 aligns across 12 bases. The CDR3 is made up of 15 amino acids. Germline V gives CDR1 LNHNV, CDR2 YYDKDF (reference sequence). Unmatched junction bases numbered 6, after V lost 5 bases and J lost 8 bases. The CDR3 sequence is CATSPRDRGRGELFF. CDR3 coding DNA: TGTGCCACCAGCCCCCGGGACAGGGGGCGGGGGGAGCTGTTTTTT.

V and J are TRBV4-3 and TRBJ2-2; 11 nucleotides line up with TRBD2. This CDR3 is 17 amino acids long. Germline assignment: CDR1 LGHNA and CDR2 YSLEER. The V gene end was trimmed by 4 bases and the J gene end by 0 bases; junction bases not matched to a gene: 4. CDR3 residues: CASSPSSGGPNTGELFF. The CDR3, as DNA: TGCGCCAGCAGCCCCTCTAGCGGGGGGCCGAACACCGGGGAGCTGTTTTTT.

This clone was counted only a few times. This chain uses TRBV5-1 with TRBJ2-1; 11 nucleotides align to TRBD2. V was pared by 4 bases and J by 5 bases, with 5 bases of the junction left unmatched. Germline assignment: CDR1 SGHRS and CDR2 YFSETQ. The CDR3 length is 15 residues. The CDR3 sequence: CASSAGLAGHNEQFF. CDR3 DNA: TGCGCCAGCAGCGCCGGACTAGCGGGCCACAATGAGCAGTTCTTC.

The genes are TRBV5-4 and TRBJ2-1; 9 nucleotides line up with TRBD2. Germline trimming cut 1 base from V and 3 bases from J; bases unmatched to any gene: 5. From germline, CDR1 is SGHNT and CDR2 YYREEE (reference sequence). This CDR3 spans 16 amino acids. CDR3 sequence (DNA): TGTGCCAGCAGCTTGTTTGCGGGAGGGAGCTACAATGAGCAGTTCTTC. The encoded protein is CASSLFAGGSYNEQFF.

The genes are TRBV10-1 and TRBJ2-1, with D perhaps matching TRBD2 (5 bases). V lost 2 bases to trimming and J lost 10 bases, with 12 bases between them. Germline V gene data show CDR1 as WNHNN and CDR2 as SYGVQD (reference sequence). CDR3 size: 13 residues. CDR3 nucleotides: TGCGCCAGCAGTGAGGGACTGTACGGGGAGCAGTTCTTC. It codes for CASSEGLYGEQFF.

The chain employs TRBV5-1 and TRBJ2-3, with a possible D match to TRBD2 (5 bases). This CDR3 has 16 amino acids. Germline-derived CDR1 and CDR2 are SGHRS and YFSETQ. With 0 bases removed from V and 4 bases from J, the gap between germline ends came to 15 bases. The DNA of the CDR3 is TGCGCCAGCAGCTTGGGGACTTTTCGGGGAGCAGATACGCAGTATTTT. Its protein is CASSLGTFRGADTQYF.

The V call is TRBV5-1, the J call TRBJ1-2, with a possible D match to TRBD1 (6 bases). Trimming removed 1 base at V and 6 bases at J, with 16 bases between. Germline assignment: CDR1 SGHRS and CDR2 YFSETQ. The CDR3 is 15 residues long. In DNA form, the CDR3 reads TGCGCCAGCAGCTTGCGAACACAGGGTTCGCATGGCTACACCTTC. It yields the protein CASSLRTQGSHGYTF.

The CDR3 DNA follows: TGCGCCCCGGGACTCTACTACGAGCAGTACTTC. Protein product: CAPGLYYEQYF. This rearrangement joins TRBV10-1 to TRBJ2-7; the D gene is possibly TRBD2 (6 bases). The germline V gene encodes CDR1 WNHNN and CDR2 SYGVQD (reference sequence). The length of the CDR3 is 11 residues. Trimming stripped 11 bases from V and 3 bases from J, with 11 bases between.